This T cell receptor beta chain appears in the sequencing data of a study of shared clonotypes between healthy human individuals. Only in-frame clones appear in the TCRdb table, and some are missing; sequencing was by immunoSEQ multiplex PCR. Of fewer than 1.4 million clones listed, around three quarters are singletons. Germline lookup yields CDR1 SGHAT and CDR2 FQNNGV. The trim removed 6 bases at V and 6 bases at J, leaving 3 bases unmatched. The CDR3 has 12 residues. This TCR came from a man between 18 and 35 years old in good health. Some clones in this sample may be carry-over from other donors' samples. The chain employs TRBV11-2 and TRBJ2-3; 7 nucleotides align to TRBD1. What was sequenced was memory CD4+ T cells from PBMCs. As for subset: CD45RA-negative fraction. The CDR3 sequence is CASSSQGDTQYF. The CDR3 nucleotides are TGTGCCAGCAGTTCACAGGGGGATACGCAGTATTTT.